This T cell receptor beta chain emerged from a study of T cell responses to AZD1222 COVID-19 vaccine. The repertoire was sequenced with immunoSEQ multiplex PCR; TCRdb's copy has only in-frame clones and lacks some. Here the sample spans 170,000 or so clones, 90% to 95% being singletons. About this clone itself: Its antigen is not known.

General study points: Donors were mostly white British, more females; clonal diversity possibly underestimated.

The sequence derives from an adult in good health. Sequenced material: peripheral blood, taken on day 0 of AZD1222 vaccination.

The chain's CDR3 is CASSWGPDTQYF. The CDR3, as DNA: TGTGCCAGCAGTTGGGGGCCAGATACGCAGTATTTT. The chain uses TRBV7-9 and TRBJ2-3; D is perhaps TRBD1 (6 bases). Germline assignment: CDR1 SEHNR and CDR2 FQNEAQ (reference sequence). Deletions cut 6 bases from V and 4 bases from J, with 8 bases between. The CDR3 consists of 12 residues.